This entry lists 9 T cell receptor beta chains sequenced from one sample in a study of patients and donors after allogeneic stem cell transplantation. TCRdb re-called the RT-PCR reads through MiXCR, storing one row per CDR3 protein. Of about 110,000 distinct CDR3 sequences detected, 35% appear once; the ten largest clones hold around 30%. The sequencing sample was made of blood, either unsorted or a sorted T cell fraction (not recorded which). The receptors shown here come from a human donor who was either an allogeneic HSCT recipient or a stem cell or donor lymphocyte infusion donor (not recorded which). It is not recorded whose cells these are; they may come from a transplant donor.

The CDR3 DNA sequence: TGTGCCAGCAGTGGGGGGCGTAGCTCTGAGCAGTTCTTC. It yields the protein CASSGGRSSEQFF. The chain joins TRBV6-2 or TRBV6-3 to TRBJ2-1; perhaps D is TRBD1 or TRBD2 (6 bases each). This CDR3 is built from 13 residues. Trimming cost V 5 bases and J 9 bases, with 14 bases left between them. The germline gives CDR1 MNHEY, CDR2 SVGEGT.

This clonotype was counted only a few times. This sequence joins TRBV20-1 and TRBJ1-3, with 7 bases aligning to TRBD1. CDR1 DFQATT and CDR2 SNEGSKA come from the germline V gene (reference sequence). The CDR3 consists of 12 residues. The junction had 6 bases not matched to a gene; V was cut back by 6 bases and J by 7 bases. CDR3 sequence: CSARGQVNTIYF. CDR3 DNA sequence: TGCAGTGCCCGCGGACAGGTGAACACCATATATTTT.

This clonotype was observed a handful of times. V is TRBV7-9 and J is TRBJ1-2, with 7 positions matching TRBD1. CDR1 and CDR2 (germline): SEHNR, FQNEAQ (reference sequence). This CDR3 comprises 15 residues. V was clipped by 5 bases and J by 4 bases; unmatched bases: 10. CDR3 nucleotides: TGTGCCAGCAGCCCCCTCGACAGGGCGGTCTATGGCTACACCTTC. This sequence encodes CASSPLDRAVYGYTF.

This clonotype has only a few counts. The gene calls are TRBV20-1 and TRBJ2-1, with 14 bases identical to TRBD2. The ends lost 6 bases at V and 5 bases at J; junction bases unmatched: 6. Per the germline V gene, CDR1 is DFQATT and CDR2 is SNEGSKA (reference sequence). The CDR3 is 15 amino acids. As DNA, the CDR3 is TGCAGTGCCCTGGGGACTAGCGGGAGAAACAATGAGCAGTTCTTC. This gives the protein CSALGTSGRNNEQFF.

This clonotype was recorded a few times. The chain carries TRBV15 and TRBJ1-2; 9 positions match TRBD1. The CDR3 extends over 15 amino acids. Germline loops: CDR1 LNHNV, CDR2 YYDKDF (reference sequence). J gave up 4 bases and V 3 bases, and 6 bases lay outside the gene matches. CDR3 bases: TGTGCCACCAGCAGCCTCGGGACAGGGAGCTATGGCTACACCTTC. Translation: CATSSLGTGSYGYTF.

This clonotype was counted between two and nine times. The chain recombines TRBV7-9 with TRBJ1-2, with unresolved D. Germline CDR1 and CDR2: SEHNR and FQNEAQ (reference sequence). There are 10 residues in the CDR3. Trimming left V 10 bases short and J 6 bases short, with 9 bases between. The CDR3 region is CATSLNGYTF. Written as DNA, the CDR3 is TGTGCCACCTCCCTGAATGGCTACACCTTC.

Details on this clonotype: An end of the junction does not agree with germline; a read error may underlie this. The rearrangement uses TRBV7-6 and TRBJ1-1; D remains ambiguous. This CDR3 is built from 13 residues. The V gene's germline CDR1 is SGHVS and CDR2 FNYEAQ. The CDR3 sequence: CASSLTASGEAFF. The CDR3 DNA reads TGTGCTAGCAGCTTAACCGCGAGTGGTGAAGCTTTCTTT.

The chain combines TRBV3-1 with TRBJ1-1, with D unclear. The ends were cut back, 3 bases at V and 1 base at J, with 6 bases in the middle. The CDR3 covers 13 residues. CDR1 is LGHDT and CDR2 is YNNKEL in the germline V gene (reference sequence). CDR3 sequence: CASSQWKNTEAFF. In DNA form, the CDR3 reads TGTGCCAGCAGCCAGTGGAAGAACACTGAAGCTTTCTTT.

This clonotype was counted between two and nine times. The rearrangement links TRBV6-2 or TRBV6-3 to TRBJ1-2; the D gene is possibly TRBD1 (6 bases). Germline V gene data show CDR1 as MNHEY and CDR2 as SVGEGT. The CDR3 totals 13 residues. With 5 bases removed from V and 5 bases from J, the gap between germline ends came to 12 bases. The CDR3 coding sequence is TGTGCCAGCAGTACTGGACAGCATTATGGCTACACCTTC. Amino acid sequence: CASSTGQHYGYTF.